This T cell receptor (beta chain) was obtained from a study of CXCR3-negative and CXCR3-positive naive CD8 T cells. The wider study: About 140 million TRB reads were obtained in total, which works out to about 1.5 +/- 0.3 million per library.

A remark on this clonotype: What it recognizes is unknown.

UMI-labeled 5' RACE TRB cDNA libraries were prepared from the cells. With the 5' RACE reads reprocessed, TCRdb shows one record per CDR3 protein and no DNA. In total, the table holds some 40,000 distinct CDR3 sequences. Germline V gives CDR1 SGDLS, CDR2 YYNGEE. CDR3 size: 17 residues. Study-wide results and caveats: Unlike memory cells, which differed, naive CXCR3-negative and CXCR3-positive cells had similar TRBV-TRBJ usage.

This chain connects TRBV9 to TRBJ2-3; without DNA, the TCRdb call of TRBD1 cannot be checked. This clonotype originated in a human donor in good health. Some clones in this sample may be carry-over from other donors' samples. Sequencing was done on a sample of memory CD8+ T cells from blood. The CDR3 spells CASSEDMTGLATDTQYF.